This T cell receptor (beta chain) was identified in a study of blood T cell repertoires in COVID-19. Study-wide background: Material from acute and convalescent COVID-19 was sourced from the United States, Italy and Spain. T cells, B-cell-depleted T cells, or PBMCs supplied cDNA or gDNA.

Germline V gene sequence: CDR1 SEHNR, CDR2 FQNEAQ (reference sequence). V lost 3 bases, J lost 7 bases, and 11 bases stayed unmatched. The CDR3 runs 15 residues. Per the study methods: Quantification of nucleated cells was approximated via reference gene primer amplification. Using immunoSEQ multiplex PCR, the repertoire was profiled, and TCRdb retains in-frame clones only, with some absent. V and J calls and clone size come straight from that table; D and trimming were deduced from the DNA. The top ten clones hold nearly 4.5% of a sample with 210,000 or so clones, 80% to 90% of them seen once. The source material was peripheral blood. The source of this sequence is a man aged 45-60 years with acute or convalescent COVID-19. This chain joins TRBV7-9 and TRBJ1-2; 7 bases match TRBD1. The CDR3 sequence: CASSFYTSGGGGYTF. CDR3 nucleotides: TGTGCCAGCAGCTTCTACACGTCAGGGGGAGGTGGCTACACCTTC.